This passage covers 15 T cell receptor beta chains from one sample sequenced in a study of T cells in Graves' hyperthyroidism and ophthalmopathy. The CDR3 regions of TCR beta were amplified from RNA transcripts. HTBI primers drove first-round RT-PCR of the TCR CDR3. TCRdb re-analysed the multiplex PCR reads in MiXCR, keeping a single row per CDR3 protein. This table holds over 550,000 distinct CDR3 sequences, approximately 16% found once. The sample taken for sequencing was blood. Receptors originate from a woman younger than 30 with Graves' hyperthyroidism.

This sequence joins TRBV24-1 and TRBJ2-3, with D possibly called TRBD1 or TRBD2 (7 bases each). V gave up 5 bases and J gave up 13 bases, with 24 bases separating them. The CDR3 contains 15 residues. The V gene's germline CDR1 is KGHDR and CDR2 SFDVKD. The CDR3 loop is CATSGVQGGLYEEYF. CDR3 nucleotides: TGTGCCACCAGTGGGGTCCAGGGGGGGCTATACGAGGAGTATTTT.

The chain combines TRBV18 with TRBJ2-7; a weak D match, TRBD1 (6 bases). The V end lost 4 bases, the J end lost 0 bases, and 13 bases lay between the germline ends. Germline V gene lookup returns CDR1 KGHSH and CDR2 LQKENI. This CDR3 has 15 amino acids. The CDR3 here is CASSRNRDTSYEQYF. CDR3 DNA: TGTGCCAGCTCACGAAACAGGGATACCTCCTACGAGCAGTACTTC. Variable domain in full (rest from reference TRBV18 and TRBJ2-7): NAGVMQNPRHLVRRRGQEARLRCSPMKGHSHVYWYRQLPEEGLKFMVYLQKENIIDESGMPKERFSAEFPKEGPSILRIQQVVRGDSAAYFCASSRNRDTSYEQYFGPGTRLTVT.

V is TRBV5-1 and J is TRBJ2-1; 15 positions match TRBD2. The CDR3 contains 16 residues. Per germline, CDR1 SGHRS and CDR2 YFSETQ. The J segment lost 9 bases and the V segment lost 4 bases, leaving 8 bases of the junction unmatched. CDR3 in DNA: TGCGCCAGCAGCCTTCGGACTAGCGGGAGGGGGGGTGAGCAGTTCTTC. Translated: CASSLRTSGRGGEQFF.

This clonotype was counted between two and nine times. V usage is TRBV6-2 or TRBV6-3 and J usage is TRBJ2-3; 8 bases are shared with TRBD1. Germline CDR1 and CDR2: MNHEY and SVGEGT. The junction had 10 bases not matched to a gene; V was cut back by 6 bases and J by 2 bases. CDR3 length: 16 amino acids. CDR3 DNA: TGTGCCAGCAGAACCGGGACAGGAAAGCCCACAGATACGCAGTATTTT. Translated: CASRTGTGKPTDTQYF.

This clonotype was counted between two and nine times. The V gene is TRBV4-1, the J gene TRBJ2-7; D ambiguous. Germline V gives CDR1 MGHRA, CDR2 YSYEKL. V lost 1 base and J lost 2, with 9 bases in between. CDR3 length: 14 residues. The CDR3 here is CASSQGAAPYEQYF. The CDR3 DNA reads TGCGCCAGCAGCCAAGGTGCCGCCCCCTACGAGCAGTACTTC.

With regard to this clonotype: A single base separates this from a much larger clone, so it may be a read error. V usage is TRBV10-3 and J usage is TRBJ2-1, with D possibly being TRBD1 (6 bases). The DNA end favors TRBJ2-7, so the J call may be wrong. This CDR3 has 14 amino acids. The germline CDR1 and CDR2 sequences are ENHRY and SYGVKD. The CDR3 region is CAISDRDNYNEQYF. CDR3 DNA: TGTGCCATCAGTGACCGGGACAATTACAATGAGCAGTACTTC.

This clonotype was counted at least ten times. The junction and the germline gene differ at one end; a read error may be behind it. The rearrangement uses TRBV11-3 and TRBJ2-1; the D is unclear. This CDR3 comprises 13 residues. Germline CDR1 is SGHNT and CDR2 is YENEEA. The CDR3 region is CVSSQTDPNEQFF. The DNA for the CDR3 is TGTGTCAGCAGCCAGACGGACCCTAATGAGCAGTTCTTC.

This clonotype was recorded many times. V usage is TRBV6-4 and J usage is TRBJ1-1; D gene ambiguous. CDR1 and CDR2 (germline): MRHNA, SNTAGT. Trimming pared 3 bases from V and 8 bases from J, leaving 13 bases between. This CDR3 spans 13 amino acids. CDR3 protein: CASSETEVGEAFF. The CDR3 DNA reads TGTGCCAGCAGTGAAACAGAGGTCGGCGAAGCTTTCTTT.

This clonotype has a count of ten or more. The CDR3 is CASSLFRGQSVNTEAFF. CDR3 nucleotide sequence: TGTGCCAGCAGTCTCTTTAGAGGACAATCCGTGAACACTGAAGCTTTCTTT. The chain carries TRBV2 and TRBJ1-1, with TRBD1 as a possible D gene (5 bases). The germline V gene has CDR1 SNHLY and CDR2 FYNNEI. The CDR3 is 17 amino acids. V lost 5 bases and J lost 0, with 19 bases in between.

The table lists this clonotype with many counts. The chain couples TRBV11-3 to TRBJ2-3; D remains ambiguous. This CDR3 has 13 amino acids. CDR1 is SGHNT and CDR2 is YENEEA in the germline V gene. Trimming took off 1 base at V and 4 bases at J, with 6 bases between the two ends. Here the CDR3 DNA reads TGTGCCAGCAGCTTAGCTTCGGCAGATACGCAGTATTTT. It codes for CASSLASADTQYF.

V usage is TRBV11-2 and J usage is TRBJ1-2; 7 nucleotides agree with TRBD1. The CDR3 has 17 residues. Germline V lookup: CDR1 SGHAT, CDR2 FQNNGV. V gave up 5 bases and J gave up 1 base; unmatched junction bases: 13. CDR3 protein: CASSTFDRAVINYGYTF. As DNA, the CDR3 is TGTGCCAGCAGCACCTTCGACAGGGCAGTTATTAACTATGGCTACACCTTC.

The CDR3: CSATAHGELFF. CDR3 bases: TGCAGTGCTACCGCACACGGGGAGCTGTTTTTT. This chain uses TRBV20-1 with TRBJ2-2, with D hard to call. In germline, CDR1 is DFQATT, CDR2 SNEGSKA (reference sequence). V dropped 4 bases and J dropped 7 bases, with 7 bases sitting between them. This CDR3 is 11 amino acids long.

The chain combines TRBV27 with TRBJ2-2, with 7 bases identical to TRBD2. The ends lost 6 bases at V and 5 bases at J; junction bases unmatched: 12. This CDR3 is built from 16 residues. CDR1 MNHEY and CDR2 SMNVEV come from the germline V gene (reference sequence). The CDR3 bases are TGTGCCAGCAGGCAACGGGGGACTATGGGTACCGGGGAGCTGTTTTTT. Protein product: CASRQRGTMGTGELFF.

CDR3 protein: CASSPQQGANTGELFF. The CDR3 coding sequence is TGTGCCAGCTCACCTCAACAGGGGGCGAACACCGGGGAGCTGTTTTTT. This rearrangement joins TRBV18 to TRBJ2-2; TRBD1 matches at 8 bases. J gave up 0 bases and V 3 bases, and 3 bases lay outside the gene matches. The CDR3 covers 16 residues. Germline CDR1 reads KGHSH; CDR2 reads LQKENI.

This clonotype was counted ten times or more. The chain combines TRBV6-2 or TRBV6-3 with TRBJ2-7; the match to TRBD1 covers 10 bases. Trimming cost V 6 bases and J 4 bases; bases outside gene matches: 6. Germline CDR1 reads MNHEY; CDR2 reads SVGEGT. This CDR3 comprises 14 residues. The CDR3 nucleotides are TGTGCCAGCAGAGGGACAGGGGAAGTATACGAGCAGTACTTC. Translated: CASRGTGEVYEQYF.